The 11 T cell receptor beta chains below were found in one sample sequenced in a study of T cells in Graves' hyperthyroidism and ophthalmopathy. Researchers took RNA transcripts and amplified the TCR beta CDR3 regions from them. During a first-round RT-PCR of the TCR CDR3, the HTBI primer set was used. From the multiplex PCR reads, TCRdb called clonotypes with MiXCR, one entry per CDR3 protein. The sample yields approximately 600,000 distinct CDR3 sequences, less than 25% seen once. The sample taken for sequencing was blood. The receptors originated from a man younger than 40 with Graves' ophthalmopathy.

This clonotype was recorded a few times. V usage is TRBV2 and J usage is TRBJ2-7; tentatively, D is TRBD1 or TRBD2 (5 bases each). CDR3 size: 13 residues. V was shortened by 6 bases and J by 4 bases, with 13 bases between the two germline ends. CDR1 is SNHLY, CDR2 FYNNEI, per germline. CDR3 loop: CASRIGTAYEQYF. The DNA for the CDR3 is TGTGCCAGCAGGATAGGGACGGCATACGAGCAGTACTTC.

The chain joins TRBV12-3 or TRBV12-4 to TRBJ1-6; D unclear. V shed 9 bases and J shed 5 bases, with 17 bases lying between them. This CDR3 has 15 residues. The CDR3 region is CASSVNAHNNSPLHF. CDR3 DNA: TGTGCCAGTTCTGTAAATGCGCATAATAATTCACCCCTCCACTTT.

The table lists this clonotype with many counts. The J gene is TRBJ2-5, the V gene TRBV12-3 or TRBV12-4; 11 bases fit TRBD2. This CDR3 has 15 amino acids. The ends lost 5 bases at V and 5 bases at J; junction bases unmatched: 7. CDR3 in DNA: TGTGCCAGCAGTCATCTTAGCGGGAGGGCCGAGACCCAGTACTTC. Its protein is CASSHLSGRAETQYF.

In its sample, this clonotype was seen many times. The rearrangement links TRBV6-1 to TRBJ1-5, with 8 bases that match TRBD1. V lost 5 bases to trimming and J lost 7 bases; unmatched junction nucleotides: 1. The germline V gene encodes CDR1 MNHNS and CDR2 SASEGT. This CDR3 spans 12 amino acids. The CDR3 bases are TGTGCCAGCAGTTCAGGGGGCCAGCCCCAGCATTTT. This translates into CASSSGGQPQHF.

This clonotype has ten or more counts. This chain links TRBV18 with TRBJ2-5; D perhaps matches TRBD2 (5 bases). Per germline, CDR1 KGHSH and CDR2 LQKENI. This CDR3 has 13 amino acids. V was clipped by 4 bases and J by 5 bases, with 11 bases between them. The CDR3: CASSQTLGETQYF. The CDR3 bases are TGTGCCAGCTCACAAACACTAGGGGAGACCCAGTACTTC. Combining the CDR3 with reference TRBV18 and TRBJ2-5 gives the whole variable domain NAGVMQNPRHLVRRRGQEARLRCSPMKGHSHVYWYRQLPEEGLKFMVYLQKENIIDESGMPKERFSAEFPKEGPSILRIQQVVRGDSAAYFCASSQTLGETQYFGPGTRLLVL.

This rearrangement joins TRBV5-1 to TRBJ2-1; 10 bases map to TRBD2. With 4 bases clipped from V and 5 bases from J, the junction kept 12 bases outside the gene matches. The CDR3 spans 17 residues. Germline values: CDR1 SGHRS, CDR2 YFSETQ. The CDR3 reads CASSAVPAGGPHNEQFF. The CDR3 DNA reads as TGCGCCAGCAGCGCCGTGCCAGCGGGAGGGCCACACAATGAGCAGTTCTTC.

The gene calls are TRBV5-1 and TRBJ2-5; the match to TRBD2 covers 13 bases. CDR1 is SGHRS, CDR2 YFSETQ, per germline. The V gene end was trimmed by 0 bases and the J gene end by 2 bases; junction bases not matched to a gene: 4. The CDR3 loop spans 17 amino acids. As DNA, the CDR3 is TGCGCCAGCAGCTTGGGGGGACTAGCGGGGTCACAAGAGACCCAGTACTTC. This translates into CASSLGGLAGSQETQYF.

DNA of the CDR3: TGTGCCACCAGCAGAGATATAGGGACACCGAATGCTTATTGGCAGTTCTTC. Translation: CATSRDIGTPNAYWQFF. J is TRBJ2-1 and V is TRBV15; possibly TRBD1 for D (6 bases). Trimming took 0 bases from V and 12 from J, leaving 24 bases between them. The germline gives CDR1 LNHNV, CDR2 YYDKDF (reference sequence). The CDR3 contains 17 residues.

The sample holds many counts of this clonotype. The chain's CDR3 is CASSPLGAGEYNEQFF. As DNA, the CDR3 is TGTGCCAGCAGCCCCCTCGGAGCGGGAGAATACAATGAGCAGTTCTTC. V and J are TRBV11-2 and TRBJ2-1; 8 bases align to TRBD2. The ends lost 5 bases at V and 4 bases at J; junction bases unmatched: 10. Germline-derived CDR1 and CDR2 are SGHAT and FQNNGV. The CDR3 length is 16 residues.

The genes are TRBV5-1 and TRBJ2-1; a possible D gene is TRBD2 (6 bases). Trimming cost V 5 bases and J 4 bases, with 19 bases left between them. The CDR3 consists of 16 residues. The germline V gene has CDR1 SGHRS and CDR2 YFSETQ. The CDR3 coding sequence is TGCGCCAGCAGGCCTTACGCTCCCGGGGGTTACAATGAGCAGTTCTTC. Amino acid sequence: CASRPYAPGGYNEQFF.

This clonotype was recorded many times. This chain connects TRBV20-1 to TRBJ1-1; no firm D call. The CDR3 loop spans 13 amino acids. V was shortened by 6 bases and J by 1 base, with 12 bases between the two germline ends. The germline CDR1 and CDR2 sequences are DFQATT and SNEGSKA (reference sequence). The CDR3 loop is CSAHSGENTEAFF. The CDR3 DNA follows: TGCAGTGCGCACTCCGGCGAGAACACTGAAGCTTTCTTT.